The next 16 T cell receptor beta chains were all read from a single sample in a study of human T cells and chemical hapten exposure. The sample's time point: pre-sensitization, week 0. Stated treatment: therapeutic diphenylcyclopropenone sensitization with weekly scalp DPC. Each CDR3 protein gets one entry after TCRdb re-called the RACE reads with MiXCR. The sample carries tens of thousands of distinct CDR3 sequences, 9.4% recorded once. The sample consisted of whole blood, taken in connection with sensitization to the hapten diphenylcyclopropenone (DPC). These receptors all come from a woman in her forties with alopecia areata. Some clones in this sample may be carry-over from other donors' samples.

There are many counts of this clonotype. The V gene is TRBV28, the J gene TRBJ1-2, with unresolved D. Germline loops: CDR1 MDHEN, CDR2 SYDVKM. The CDR3 has 11 residues. Trimming cost V 5 bases and J 3 bases, with 4 bases left between them. The CDR3 DNA reads TGTGCCAGCAGTGGGTACTATGGCTACACCTTC. It translates to CASSGYYGYTF.

A few counts support this clonotype. The chain recombines TRBV6-1 with TRBJ2-6; a possible D gene is TRBD1 (5 bases). The germline gives CDR1 MNHNS, CDR2 SASEGT. CDR3 length: 16 residues. Trimming left V 7 bases short and J 0 bases short, with 13 bases between. The CDR3 is CASKRQGASGANVLTF. The CDR3 region has the DNA TGTGCCAGCAAAAGGCAAGGGGCCTCTGGGGCCAACGTCCTGACTTTC.

This clonotype was seen at least ten times. This chain uses TRBV7-2 with TRBJ2-3; 14 bases are shared with TRBD2. The trim removed 1 base at V and 0 bases at J, leaving 6 bases unmatched. The CDR3 contains 19 residues. Germline loops: CDR1 SGHTA, CDR2 FQGNSA. CDR3 region: CASSLVRLAGGPSTDTQYF. In DNA, the CDR3 is TGTGCCAGCAGCTTAGTAAGACTAGCGGGGGGGCCTAGCACAGATACGCAGTATTTT.

This sequence joins TRBV29-1 and TRBJ2-1; the D gene is possibly TRBD1 (6 bases). This CDR3 comprises 11 residues. V lost 3 bases, J lost 7 bases, and 7 bases lay in between. The V gene's germline CDR1 is SQVTM and CDR2 ANQGSEA. This CDR3 reads CSVDRGNEQFF. The CDR3 coding sequence is TGCAGCGTTGACAGGGGTAATGAGCAGTTCTTC.

This clonotype was seen a few times. V usage is TRBV6-1 and J usage is TRBJ2-3; TRBD2 aligns across 8 bases. V shed 1 base, J shed 2 bases, and the junction held 11 bases outside the gene matches. The CDR3 sequence is 18 residues long. Germline CDR1 MNHNS, CDR2 SASEGT. For the CDR3, the DNA is TGTGCCAGCAGTGAAGACGGGTTTCGGGGGGGAAACACAGATACGCAGTATTTT. Amino acid sequence: CASSEDGFRGGNTDTQYF.

This clonotype was detected ten times or more. J is TRBJ1-1 and V is TRBV10-3; 8 positions match TRBD1. J was trimmed by 3 bases and V by 2 bases; bases with no gene match: 11. The germline CDR1 and CDR2 sequences are ENHRY and SYGVKD. This CDR3 contains 17 residues. The CDR3 sequence is CAISEMGRGPSYTEAFF. In DNA form, the CDR3 reads TGTGCCATCAGTGAGATGGGCAGGGGGCCTTCTTACACTGAAGCTTTCTTT.

For this clonotype: This may be a read error: a much more frequent sequence differs by one nucleotide. The chain has TRBV5-1 and TRBJ2-5, with D hard to call. CDR1 is SGHRS and CDR2 is YFSETQ in the germline V gene. The length of the CDR3 is 13 residues. The CDR3 loop is CVSSLGFQETQYF. The DNA of the CDR3 is TGCGTCAGCAGCTTGGGATTCCAAGAGACCCAGTACTTC. The entire variable domain, with the rest obtained from reference TRBV5-1 and TRBJ2-5, is as follows: KAGVTQTPRYLIKTRGQQVTLSCSPISGHRSVSWYQQTPGQGLQFLFEYFSETQRNKGNFPGRFSGRQFSNSRSEMNVSTLELGDSALYLCVSSLGFQETQYFGPGTRLLVL.

Details on this clonotype: The junction departs from the called germline gene at one end, perhaps through a read error. The V call is TRBV9, the J call TRBJ2-7; D is possibly TRBD2 (6 bases). CDR1 SGDLS and CDR2 YYNGEE come from the germline V gene. The CDR3 extends over 14 amino acids. The CDR3 spells CASSVGPLGGELYF. Written as DNA, the CDR3 is TGTGCCAGCAGCGTAGGACCCCTAGGCGGGGAGCTGTACTTC.

This clonotype was recorded many times. This rearrangement joins TRBV7-2 to TRBJ2-3, with TRBD2 identical over 15 bases. The trim removed 1 base at V and 1 base at J, leaving 3 bases unmatched. Germline V gene sequence: CDR1 SGHTA, CDR2 FQGNSA. The CDR3 sequence is 18 residues long. The CDR3 DNA follows: TGTGCCAGCAGCTTAGGGACTAGCGGGGGGGCTCGCACAGATACGCAGTATTTT. Its translation is CASSLGTSGGARTDTQYF.

In its sample, this clonotype was seen a few times. The chain recombines TRBV20-1 with TRBJ1-6, with D uncertain. The CDR3 length is 14 residues. V was trimmed by 3 bases and J by 8 bases, leaving 14 bases between them. Germline values: CDR1 DFQATT, CDR2 SNEGSKA (reference sequence). The CDR3 loop reads CSARAGPSHSPLHF. CDR3 in DNA: TGCAGTGCTAGGGCCGGGCCATCGCATTCACCCCTCCACTTT.

This clonotype was observed at least ten times. The chain links TRBV7-6 to TRBJ2-7; perhaps TRBD2 as D (6 bases). The V end was cut by 5 bases, the J end by 3 bases, with 11 bases between. Germline CDR1 is SGHVS and CDR2 is FNYEAQ. There are 13 residues in the CDR3. The CDR3, as DNA: TGTGCCAGCAGCCCAGGACTATTCTACGAGCAGTACTTC. Encoded protein: CASSPGLFYEQYF.

In its sample, this clonotype was seen many times. The chain employs TRBV12-3 or TRBV12-4 and TRBJ2-3; no clear D. Trimming left V 6 bases short and J 1 base short, with 14 bases between. The CDR3 length is 15 residues. The CDR3 loop is CASSPNSRRTDTQYF. The CDR3 DNA sequence: TGTGCCAGCAGCCCTAATTCCAGGCGCACAGATACGCAGTATTTT.

The V call is TRBV5-1, the J call TRBJ1-1, with 7 bases fitting TRBD1. Per the germline V gene, CDR1 is SGHRS and CDR2 is YFSETQ. Trimming cost V 3 bases and J 0 bases; bases outside gene matches: 8. This CDR3 has 16 residues. CDR3 nucleotide sequence: TGCGCCAGCAGCTCCTGGACAGGACACATGAACACTGAAGCTTTCTTT. It is translated as CASSSWTGHMNTEAFF.

This clonotype has at least ten counts. The J gene is TRBJ1-2, the V gene TRBV6-4; tentative D call: TRBD1 (6 bases). This CDR3 has 12 amino acids. Germline assignment: CDR1 MRHNA and CDR2 SNTAGT. Trimming shortened V by 6 bases and J by 8 bases, and 13 bases separated the two germline ends. In DNA, the CDR3 is TGTGCCAGCAGACTAGGGGGTGTCGGCTACACCTTC. Its protein product is CASRLGGVGYTF.

This chain links TRBV11-1 with TRBJ2-7; 10 bases are shared with TRBD2. Germline V CDR1 and CDR2: SGHAT, FQDESV (reference sequence). The CDR3 totals 14 residues. Trimming cost V 5 bases and J 3 bases; bases outside gene matches: 4. CDR3 nucleotide sequence: TGTGCCAGCAGCCCAGGGACTAGCGACTACGAGCAGTACTTC. Its translation is CASSPGTSDYEQYF.

The chain combines TRBV5-1 with TRBJ1-2, with 8 bases fitting TRBD1. The CDR3 consists of 16 residues. Losses at the gene ends were 1 base for V and 3 bases for J; bases not matched to a gene: 8. Germline V gene sequence: CDR1 SGHRS, CDR2 YFSETQ. The CDR3 DNA reads as TGCGCCAGCAGCTTGTCTGCGACAGGGGTTGACTATGGCTACACCTTC. This encodes CASSLSATGVDYGYTF.